A single sample gave rise to the 29 T cell receptor beta chains below, sequenced in a study of CD8+CD57+ T cells in acquired aplastic anemia. The template used for profiling TCR beta VDJ and CDR3 was genomic DNA. MiXCR, applied by TCRdb to the reads, yields one record per CDR3 protein. The table lists around 250,000 distinct CDR3 sequences, 45% to 65% of them singletons. Source material: sorted CD4+, CD8+, or CD8+CD57+ T cells (not recorded which) from PBMCs. These receptors were taken from a human donor with severe aplastic anemia or a healthy control (not recorded which).

This chain joins TRBV11-2 and TRBJ2-7; D possibly uses TRBD1 or TRBD2 (5 bases each). Per germline, CDR1 SGHAT and CDR2 FQNNGV. V dropped 3 bases and J dropped 9 bases, with 18 bases sitting between them. CDR3 length: 14 amino acids. CDR3 nucleotide sequence: TGTGCCAGCAGCTTTTCCTCGAGGGGATCTCTGCAGTACTTC. Protein: CASSFSSRGSLQYF.

The chain couples TRBV5-6 to TRBJ1-1; D not certain. CDR1 and CDR2 from the germline V gene are SGHDT and YYEEEE. The CDR3 runs to 13 residues. V gave up 0 bases and J gave up 3 bases, with 6 bases separating them. This CDR3 reads CASSLAVYTEAFF. The DNA of the CDR3 is TGTGCCAGCAGCTTGGCAGTTTACACTGAAGCTTTCTTT.

This clonotype was recorded many times. This chain uses TRBV4-3 with TRBJ2-2; a possible D gene is TRBD2 (7 bases). The CDR3 is 16 amino acids. The V and J ends lost 7 bases and 2 bases respectively, with 17 bases between them. In germline, CDR1 is LGHNA, CDR2 YSLEER. The CDR3 DNA follows: TGCGCCAGCATCCCTGGCGGGGGCCACAACACCGGGGAGCTGTTTTTT. It codes for CASIPGGGHNTGELFF.

The chain joins TRBV7-9 to TRBJ2-7; 10 bases match TRBD2. The CDR3 spans 14 residues. The germline CDR1 and CDR2 sequences are SEHNR and FQNEAQ (reference sequence). V dropped 8 bases and J dropped 7; count of bases not matched to a gene: 11. CDR3 in amino acids: CASGGLAGEREQYF. CDR3 bases: TGTGCCAGCGGGGGGCTAGCGGGAGAGAGGGAGCAGTACTTC.

This chain links TRBV11-2 with TRBJ2-3, with D possibly being TRBD1 or TRBD2 (5 bases each). Deletions cut 1 base from V and 15 bases from J, with 17 bases between. The CDR3 extends over 13 amino acids. Germline V CDR1 and CDR2: SGHAT, FQNNGV. The CDR3 DNA follows: TGTGCCAGCAGCTTAGCAGCGGACCAGGGATTTTATTTT. Translated: CASSLAADQGFYF. Filled out from reference TRBV11-2 and TRBJ2-3, the complete variable domain reads EAGVAQSPRYKIIEKRQSVAFWCNPISGHATLYWYQQILGQGPKLLIQFQNNGVVDDSQLPKDRFSAERLKGVDSTLKIQPAKLEDSAVYLCASSLAADQGFYFGPGTRLTVL.

The sample holds one count of this clonotype. The CDR3 coding sequence is TGCAGCGCCGGTCGGGACAGGGGCCACGAGCAGTACTTC. It yields the protein CSAGRDRGHEQYF. This chain connects TRBV29-1 to TRBJ2-7, with 10 bases identical to TRBD1. In germline, CDR1 is SQVTM, CDR2 ANQGSEA. The CDR3 sequence is 13 residues long. V dropped 7 bases and J dropped 5; count of bases not matched to a gene: 8.

The sample holds many counts of this clonotype. The chain carries TRBV11-3 and TRBJ2-2; a weak D match, TRBD1 (5 bases). Looked up from germline, CDR1 is SGHNT and CDR2 is YENEEA. The CDR3 consists of 14 residues. Trimming left V 5 bases short and J 5 bases short, with 12 bases between. Written as DNA, the CDR3 is TGTGCCAGCAGCCCCAGCTCAGGGACCGGGGAGCTGTTTTTT. Amino acids: CASSPSSGTGELFF.

A word on this clonotype: With a much larger clone just one base away, this may be a read error. This rearrangement joins TRBV9 to TRBJ1-4; D remains unclear. CDR1 is SGDLS and CDR2 is YYNGEE in the germline V gene. The CDR3 is made up of 13 amino acids. Here the CDR3 DNA reads TGTGCCAGCAGCTCGATACTTAATGAAAAACCGTTTTTT. Its translation is CASSSILNEKPFF.

This clonotype was seen ten or more times. This rearrangement joins TRBV29-1 to TRBJ1-1; TRBD1 agrees at 7 bases. CDR1 is SQVTM, CDR2 ANQGSEA, per germline. The CDR3 sequence is 16 residues long. Unmatched junction bases numbered 11, after V lost 4 bases and J lost 0 bases. This CDR3 reads CSVVRWDRKMNTEAFF. The DNA for the CDR3 is TGCAGCGTTGTAAGGTGGGACAGAAAGATGAACACTGAAGCTTTCTTT.

The chain joins TRBV7-8 to TRBJ1-2; D not resolved. The CDR3 sequence is 12 residues long. From germline, CDR1 is SGHVS and CDR2 FQNEAQ. The ends were cut back, 5 bases at V and 8 bases at J, with 12 bases in the middle. CDR3: CASSTTLGGYTF. CDR3 DNA: TGTGCCAGCAGCACCACCCTGGGGGGCTACACCTTC.

This clonotype was counted many times. The genes are TRBV3-1 and TRBJ2-3; no firm D call. The CDR3 spans 14 residues. Looked up from germline, CDR1 is LGHDT and CDR2 is YNNKEL (reference sequence). Trimming took 0 bases from V and 4 from J, leaving 8 bases between them. The CDR3 reads CASSQDLKADTQYF. CDR3 bases: TGTGCCAGCAGCCAAGATCTTAAGGCAGATACGCAGTATTTT.

As concerns this clonotype: Germline is not matched at one junction end, which may reflect a read error. The chain has TRBV5-5 and TRBJ2-7; D gene ambiguous. Germline CDR1 reads SGHKS; CDR2 reads YYEKEE (reference sequence). The CDR3 has 14 amino acids. CDR3: CASSSGDLLNEQYF. The CDR3 DNA reads as TGCGCCAGCAGCTCAGGAGACCTCTTGAACGAGCAGTACTTC.

The rearrangement links TRBV7-9 to TRBJ1-4; D is uncertain. Germline V gives CDR1 SEHNR, CDR2 FQNEAQ (reference sequence). V was shortened by 3 bases and J by 6 bases, with 26 bases between the two germline ends. This CDR3 is built from 19 residues. The CDR3 coding sequence is TGTGCCAGCAGCTTCCCTAACGTTTTAACACATGCCTCCGATGAAAAACTGTTTTTT. Translated, it gives CASSFPNVLTHASDEKLFF. The full variable domain, completed using reference TRBV7-9 and TRBJ1-4, is DTGVSQNPRHKITKRGQNVTFRCDPISEHNRLYWYRQTLGQGPEFLTYFQNEAQLEKSRLLSDRFSAERPKGSFSTLEIQRTEQGDSAMYLCASSFPNVLTHASDEKLFFGSGTQLSVL.

The genes are TRBV19 and TRBJ2-1, with 8 bases identical to TRBD1. Germline CDR1 reads LNHDA; CDR2 reads SQIVND (reference sequence). There are 12 residues in the CDR3. J was trimmed by 16 bases and V by 4 bases; bases with no gene match: 9. The CDR3, as DNA: TGTGCCAGTAGTACAATGGGACAGGTTCATTTCTTC. It translates to CASSTMGQVHFF.

This clonotype came up many times. CDR3 nucleotides: TGTGCCAGCAGCCAGGGCGGGACTAGCGGGGGGTCCACAGATACGCAGTATTTT. Translating gives CASSQGGTSGGSTDTQYF. The chain employs TRBV5-8 and TRBJ2-3; 15 bases map to TRBD2. The CDR3 spans 18 residues. V lost 4 bases and J lost 2; bases outside the gene matches: 8. The germline CDR1 and CDR2 sequences are SGHTS and YDEGEE.

CDR3 coding DNA: TGCAGTGCTACCTGGACTAGCGGGGTGTACAATGAGCAGTTCTTC. It codes for CSATWTSGVYNEQFF. This sequence joins TRBV20-1 and TRBJ2-1; 12 bases are a match to TRBD2. The junction had 5 bases not matched to a gene; V was cut back by 4 bases and J by 4 bases. CDR3 size: 15 residues. The germline V gene encodes CDR1 DFQATT and CDR2 SNEGSKA (reference sequence).

This chain links TRBV7-2 with TRBJ2-3; TRBD2 matches 12 bases. The J segment lost 8 bases and the V segment lost 1 base, leaving 10 bases of the junction unmatched. The CDR3 loop spans 17 amino acids. CDR1 SGHTA and CDR2 FQGNSA come from the germline V gene. CDR3 protein: CASSLGRRLAGAFTQYF. The CDR3 nucleotides read TGTGCCAGCAGCTTAGGTCGTCGACTAGCGGGGGCGTTTACGCAGTATTTT.

This clonotype has a count of ten or more. The V gene is TRBV5-1, the J gene TRBJ2-2, with D possibly called TRBD1 or TRBD2 (5 bases each). The CDR3 sequence is 18 residues long. The germline V and J ends were trimmed by 2 bases and 5 bases, with 22 bases remaining between them. Germline lookup yields CDR1 SGHRS and CDR2 YFSETQ. The CDR3 DNA follows: TGCGCCAGCAGCTTACGAACCGGACACCTCTCGGGGACCGGGGAGCTGTTTTTT. Amino acids: CASSLRTGHLSGTGELFF.

J is TRBJ2-7 and V is TRBV15; the D gene is possibly TRBD1 (6 bases). V was pared by 4 bases and J by 5 bases, with 15 bases between. Germline assignment: CDR1 LNHNV and CDR2 YYDKDF (reference sequence). The CDR3 has 14 amino acids. CDR3 sequence reads: CATSTGTQLNEQYF. The CDR3 DNA sequence: TGTGCCACCAGCACCGGGACACAACTGAACGAGCAGTACTTC.

This clonotype has at least ten counts. This chain uses TRBV12-3 or TRBV12-4 with TRBJ1-1; perhaps TRBD1 as D (5 bases). The CDR3 is 15 amino acids. Trimming took off 3 bases at V and 3 bases at J, with 14 bases between the two ends. The DNA of the CDR3 is TGTGCCAGCAGTTTTAGGTCGGGGCTGCACACTGAAGCTTTCTTT. Amino acids: CASSFRSGLHTEAFF.

The chain joins TRBV15 to TRBJ2-7, with TRBD2 as a possible D gene (5 bases). CDR1 LNHNV and CDR2 YYDKDF come from the germline V gene (reference sequence). Trimming stripped 0 bases from V and 0 bases from J, with 9 bases between. CDR3 length: 15 amino acids. The CDR3 spells CATSRDGGLSYEQYF. The CDR3 bases are TGTGCCACCAGCAGAGACGGAGGCCTCTCCTACGAGCAGTACTTC.

The chain has TRBV9 and TRBJ1-3; TRBD1 might be the D (5 bases). Germline V CDR1 and CDR2: SGDLS, YYNGEE. This CDR3 is built from 13 residues. V gave up 0 bases and J gave up 8 bases, with 9 bases separating them. The CDR3 spells CASSVAAGDTIYF. The DNA for the CDR3 is TGTGCCAGCAGCGTAGCTGCGGGGGACACCATATATTTT.

This clonotype was seen a few times. The chain links TRBV7-9 to TRBJ2-5; 11 nucleotides agree with TRBD2. The CDR3 is made up of 15 amino acids. Germline values: CDR1 SEHNR, CDR2 FQNEAQ (reference sequence). V shed 5 bases, J shed 5 bases, and the junction held 7 bases outside the gene matches. CDR3 nucleotide sequence: TGTGCCAGCAGCACGTATAGCGGGAGGGGCGAGACCCAGTACTTC. Its translation: CASSTYSGRGETQYF.

The genes are TRBV7-8 and TRBJ2-2, with 8 bases lining up with TRBD1. With 3 bases clipped from V and 0 bases from J, the junction kept 0 bases outside the gene matches. The CDR3 sequence is 15 residues long. The germline V gene has CDR1 SGHVS and CDR2 FQNEAQ. CDR3 loop: CASSLTGANTGELFF. CDR3 coding DNA: TGTGCCAGCAGCTTGACAGGGGCGAACACCGGGGAGCTGTTTTTT.

The gene calls are TRBV29-1 and TRBJ2-7, with unresolved D. The germline V and J ends were trimmed by 6 bases and 2 bases, with 14 bases remaining between them. The CDR3 extends over 13 amino acids. CDR1 SQVTM and CDR2 ANQGSEA come from the germline V gene. CDR3 protein: CSVTAQFAYEQYF. DNA of the CDR3: TGCAGCGTCACGGCACAGTTCGCCTACGAGCAGTACTTC.

This clonotype has more than one count but fewer than ten. The J gene is TRBJ1-1, the V gene TRBV7-8; the D is unclear. CDR3 length equals 14 residues. Trimming left V 3 bases short and J 9 bases short, with 17 bases between. Germline CDR1 SGHVS, CDR2 FQNEAQ. The CDR3 DNA reads TGTGCCAGCAGCTTTGGCGGAGGAAATGCGAAAGCTTTCTTT. Translated, it gives CASSFGGGNAKAFF. Looking up the rest from reference TRBV7-8 and TRBJ1-1 gives the full variable domain: GAGVSQSPRYKVAKRGQDVALRCDPISGHVSLFWYQQALGQGPEFLTYFQNEAQLDKSGLPSDRFFAERPEGSVSTLKIQRTQQEDSAVYLCASSFGGGNAKAFFGQGTRLTVV.

Of note for this clonotype: A read error may be the cause here, since a much bigger clone is one base away. The chain recombines TRBV7-9 with TRBJ2-1, with TRBD2 matching 8 bases. With V trimmed by 2 bases and J by 13 bases, 10 bases remained unmatched. Germline CDR1 reads SEHNR; CDR2 reads FQNEAQ (reference sequence). The CDR3 is 14 amino acids. CDR3 loop: CASSLRGGREDQFF. For the CDR3, the DNA is TGTGCCAGCAGCTTAAGGGGCGGGCGGGAGGATCAGTTCTTC.

V usage is TRBV10-3 and J usage is TRBJ2-1; unclear D gene. CDR1 ENHRY and CDR2 SYGVKD come from the germline V gene. Trimming cost V 4 bases and J 8 bases, with 12 bases left between them. This CDR3 is built from 13 residues. The CDR3 spells CAISARGDDEQFF. The CDR3 coding sequence is TGTGCCATCAGTGCCCGCGGCGACGATGAGCAGTTCTTC.

The genes are TRBV7-2 and TRBJ1-2; D may be TRBD1 (6 bases). Trimming took off 1 base at V and 5 bases at J, with 11 bases between the two ends. Germline V gives CDR1 SGHTA, CDR2 FQGNSA. The CDR3 has 14 residues. CDR3 bases: TGTGCCAGCAGCTTAGAACAGGGAAAATATGGCTACACCTTC. It yields the protein CASSLEQGKYGYTF.